The next 24 T cell receptor beta chains were all read from a single sample in a study of human T cells and chemical hapten exposure. Time point: pre-sensitization, week 0. Indicated treatment: therapeutic diphenylcyclopropenone sensitization with weekly scalp DPC. TCRdb used MiXCR to reprocess the RACE reads, holding one entry per CDR3 protein. The table records 250,000 or so distinct CDR3 sequences, 7.5% to 8% of them present only once. Sequencing was performed on whole blood, taken in connection with sensitization to the hapten diphenylcyclopropenone (DPC). Receptors were obtained from a man between 18 and 35 years old with alopecia areata. Some clones in this sample may be carry-over from other donors' samples.

The V gene is TRBV20-1, the J gene TRBJ2-7; TRBD2 is a possible D gene (7 bases). Deletions cut 6 bases from V and 3 bases from J, with 18 bases between. Germline CDR1 and CDR2: DFQATT and SNEGSKA (reference sequence). The CDR3 has 14 amino acids. Here the CDR3 reads CSAARGASVYEQYF. In DNA form, the CDR3 reads TGCAGTGCAGCCCGGGGGGCGTCGGTCTACGAGCAGTACTTC.

The chain recombines TRBV6-2 or TRBV6-3 with TRBJ2-1; TRBD2 aligns across 10 bases. The CDR3 has 18 amino acids. The V and J ends lost 2 bases and 0 bases, in that order; junction bases with no gene match: 7. Germline V gene lookup returns CDR1 MNHEY and CDR2 SVGEGT. The CDR3 loop is CASSYPTSGVLSYNEQFF. The CDR3 region has the DNA TGTGCCAGCAGTTACCCAACTAGCGGGGTACTCTCCTACAATGAGCAGTTCTTC.

The genes are TRBV20-1 and TRBJ2-7, with D tentatively TRBD1 (5 bases). Germline V gene lookup returns CDR1 DFQATT and CDR2 SNEGSKA (reference sequence). This CDR3 is 12 amino acids long. Trimming took off 5 bases at V and 1 base at J, with 9 bases between the two ends. The CDR3 protein is CSAPQGSYEQYF. Written as DNA, the CDR3 is TGCAGTGCTCCCCAGGGATCCTACGAGCAGTACTTC.

Only a few counts were recorded for this clonotype. The chain has TRBV5-8 and TRBJ2-7; D tentatively reads TRBD1 or TRBD2 (5 bases each). The germline gives CDR1 SGHTS, CDR2 YDEGEE. The CDR3 has 13 amino acids. The V end lost 2 bases, the J end lost 3 bases, and 9 bases lay between the germline ends. CDR3 coding DNA: TGTGCCAGCAGCTTTCGGGGCCTCTACGAGCAGTACGTC. Translating gives CASSFRGLYEQYV.

This clonotype was counted only a few times. The rearrangement links TRBV5-1 to TRBJ2-7; the D is unclear. Germline CDR1 is SGHRS and CDR2 is YFSETQ. The CDR3 runs to 12 residues. V was shortened by 0 bases and J by 5 bases, with 6 bases between the two germline ends. The CDR3, as DNA: TGCGCCAGCAGCTTGGACTCGGACGAGCAGTACTTC. Encoded protein: CASSLDSDEQYF.

This clonotype was counted at least ten times. J is TRBJ1-2 and V is TRBV7-3, with a possible D match to TRBD1 (5 bases). V dropped 3 bases and J dropped 4 bases, with 12 bases sitting between them. Germline V CDR1 and CDR2: SGHTA, FQGTGA. The CDR3 contains 14 residues. The CDR3 loop reads CASSFSRASYGYTF. The CDR3 DNA reads as TGTGCCAGCAGCTTCTCCAGGGCTTCCTATGGCTACACCTTC.

This chain connects TRBV6-2 or TRBV6-3 to TRBJ2-3; the D is unclear. Germline V gene data show CDR1 as MNHEY and CDR2 as SVGEGT. V was trimmed by 1 base and J by 4 bases, leaving 6 bases between them. The CDR3 length is 13 residues. Written as DNA, the CDR3 is TGTGCCAGCAGTTACTTTAAGGCAGATACGCAGTATTTT. Its translation is CASSYFKADTQYF.

This clonotype has a handful of counts. The chain joins TRBV6-5 to TRBJ1-2; D uncertain. With 7 bases removed from V and 4 bases from J, the gap between germline ends came to 10 bases. The CDR3 is 12 amino acids. Germline V gene sequence: CDR1 MNHEY, CDR2 SVGAGI. CDR3 DNA sequence: TGTGCCAGCACCGACAATGTCTATGGCTACACCTTC. It codes for CASTDNVYGYTF.

In this sample, this clonotype turned up a few times. This chain connects TRBV13 to TRBJ2-7; D possibly uses TRBD1 or TRBD2 (6 bases each). The germline V and J ends were trimmed by 5 bases and 3 bases, with 11 bases remaining between them. This CDR3 comprises 13 residues. Germline-derived CDR1 and CDR2 are PRHDT and FYEKMQ (reference sequence). CDR3 sequence reads: CASSRQDYYEQYF. In DNA form, the CDR3 reads TGTGCCAGCAGCCGACAGGACTACTACGAGCAGTACTTC.

This clonotype was seen many times. This rearrangement joins TRBV6-1 to TRBJ1-1; D call uncertain. The V gene's germline CDR1 is MNHNS and CDR2 SASEGT. This CDR3 is built from 11 residues. Trimming pared 7 bases from V and 1 base from J, leaving 4 bases between. This chain's CDR3 is CASTKNTEAFF. The CDR3 nucleotides read TGTGCCAGCACCAAGAACACTGAAGCTTTCTTT.

This clonotype was detected only a few times. The chain joins TRBV2 to TRBJ2-3; D is perhaps TRBD1 (6 bases). Germline CDR1 reads SNHLY; CDR2 reads FYNNEI. The CDR3 runs to 15 residues. Between the trimmed V and J ends, which lost 1 base and 2 bases, there was a span of 10 bases. The CDR3 loop is CASSEGGQLTDTQYF. DNA for the CDR3: TGTGCCAGCAGTGAAGGGGGGCAGCTCACAGATACGCAGTATTTT.

This clonotype has a count of ten or more. The chain recombines TRBV5-1 with TRBJ2-3; 9 nucleotides match TRBD1. Germline values: CDR1 SGHRS, CDR2 YFSETQ. The trim removed 2 bases at V and 2 bases at J, leaving 6 bases unmatched. The CDR3 spans 16 residues. CDR3 sequence reads: CASSFRTGAITDTQYF. Here the CDR3 DNA reads TGCGCCAGCAGCTTCCGGACAGGGGCGATCACAGATACGCAGTATTTT.

This chain joins TRBV5-4 and TRBJ2-7; D gene unclear. Trimming stripped 0 bases from V and 1 base from J, with 8 bases between. The CDR3 has 14 amino acids. The germline V gene has CDR1 SGHNT and CDR2 YYREEE (reference sequence). The DNA for the CDR3 is TGTGCCAGCAGCTTGGGGGGTGATTCCTACGAGCAGTACGTC. It codes for CASSLGGDSYEQYV.

Comments on this clonotype: A read error may explain this, as a much larger clone is one base away. This chain links TRBV4-1 with TRBJ1-1, with D possibly TRBD1 on 5 matching bases. Germline V gene data show CDR1 as MGHRA and CDR2 as YSYEKL. V was pared by 2 bases and J by 1 base, with 17 bases between. The CDR3 runs to 17 residues. The CDR3 DNA follows: TGCGCCAGCAGCCAAATCTTTGTAGGGGTGGAGAACACTGAAGCTTTCTTT. It is translated as CASSQIFVGVENTEAFF.

The chain couples TRBV5-1 to TRBJ1-2; 7 bases fit TRBD1. Germline CDR1 SGHRS, CDR2 YFSETQ. The CDR3 loop spans 16 amino acids. Trimming took 3 bases from V and 3 from J; bases not matched to a gene: 11. The DNA of the CDR3 is TGCGCCAGCAGCTATTTCGACAGGGAAGGAGACTATGGCTACACCTTC. It translates to CASSYFDREGDYGYTF.

The genes are TRBV20-1 and TRBJ1-1; 9 positions match TRBD1. Trimming removed 5 bases from V and 6 bases from J; junction bases left unmatched: 13. The CDR3 consists of 15 residues. Germline CDR1 reads DFQATT; CDR2 reads SNEGSKA (reference sequence). In nucleotides, the CDR3 is TGCAGTGCTGGTGAATTGGACAGGGGAAGGGCTGAAGCTTTCTTT. As protein: CSAGELDRGRAEAFF.

The J gene is TRBJ1-1, the V gene TRBV20-1; D is undetermined. Trimming stripped 6 bases from V and 11 bases from J, with 22 bases between. CDR3 length: 13 residues. Germline-derived CDR1 and CDR2 are DFQATT and SNEGSKA (reference sequence). The CDR3 loop is CSAVPRGMERAFF. The CDR3 region has the DNA TGCAGTGCAGTACCACGAGGGATGGAGAGGGCTTTCTTT.

J is TRBJ1-1 and V is TRBV15; maybe TRBD1 (6 bases). From germline, CDR1 is LNHNV and CDR2 YYDKDF (reference sequence). V shed 0 bases and J shed 3 bases, with 8 bases lying between them. The length of the CDR3 is 14 residues. The DNA of the CDR3 is TGTGCCACCAGCAGAGATAGGACAGACACTGAAGCTTTCTTT. Its protein product is CATSRDRTDTEAFF.

This clonotype came up a few times. This sequence joins TRBV5-1 and TRBJ1-1, with D possibly being TRBD1 (5 bases). Germline assignment: CDR1 SGHRS and CDR2 YFSETQ. The CDR3 totals 15 residues. The V and J ends lost 5 bases and 0 bases respectively, with 14 bases between them. CDR3 coding DNA: TGCGCCAGCAGTTCTTACAGGAGACTGAACACTGAAGCTTTCTTT. The encoded protein is CASSSYRRLNTEAFF.

The CDR3 DNA reads TGCGCCAGCAGCCAAGATTTAAGGGAGGGGGACATTCAGTACTTC. It encodes CASSQDLREGDIQYF. The V gene is TRBV4-3, the J gene TRBJ2-4; possibly TRBD2 for D (7 bases). Germline V lookup: CDR1 LGHNA, CDR2 YSLEER. V was trimmed by 0 bases and J by 8 bases, leaving 14 bases between them. CDR3 length: 15 residues.

This clonotype came up once. This chain joins TRBV11-2 and TRBJ1-4; TRBD1 aligns across 9 bases. CDR1 is SGHAT and CDR2 is FQNNGV in the germline V gene. The CDR3 runs 13 residues. V lost 4 bases, J lost 7 bases, and 1 base stayed unmatched. The CDR3 sequence is CASSSQGAEKLFF. The CDR3 bases are TGTGCCAGCAGCTCACAGGGGGCTGAAAAACTGTTTTTT.

This clonotype was detected only a few times. The chain uses TRBV29-1 and TRBJ2-5; 10 nucleotides line up with TRBD2. CDR1 is SQVTM and CDR2 is ANQGSEA in the germline V gene. V lost 2 bases and J lost 1; bases outside the gene matches: 1. This CDR3 is 14 amino acids long. The CDR3 loop is CSVERTSGQETQYF. As DNA, the CDR3 is TGCAGCGTTGAAAGGACTAGCGGCCAAGAGACCCAGTACTTC.

A few counts support this clonotype. The genes are TRBV10-3 and TRBJ2-7; D remains ambiguous. With 2 bases removed from V and 3 bases from J, the gap between germline ends came to 5 bases. The CDR3 is made up of 12 amino acids. The germline gives CDR1 ENHRY, CDR2 SYGVKD. CDR3 residues: CAISEGSYEQYF. The DNA for the CDR3 is TGTGCCATCAGTGAGGGCAGCTACGAGCAGTACTTC.

This clonotype turned up a few times. J is TRBJ2-5 and V is TRBV5-1; TRBD1 aligns across 7 bases. After removal of 2 bases from V and 3 bases from J, the junction contained 4 bases not matched to a gene. CDR3 length: 14 residues. The V gene's germline CDR1 is SGHRS and CDR2 YFSETQ. The CDR3 coding sequence is TGCGCCAGCAGCTTAGGAGGACAGGAAGAGACCCAGTACTTC. Its protein product is CASSLGGQEETQYF.